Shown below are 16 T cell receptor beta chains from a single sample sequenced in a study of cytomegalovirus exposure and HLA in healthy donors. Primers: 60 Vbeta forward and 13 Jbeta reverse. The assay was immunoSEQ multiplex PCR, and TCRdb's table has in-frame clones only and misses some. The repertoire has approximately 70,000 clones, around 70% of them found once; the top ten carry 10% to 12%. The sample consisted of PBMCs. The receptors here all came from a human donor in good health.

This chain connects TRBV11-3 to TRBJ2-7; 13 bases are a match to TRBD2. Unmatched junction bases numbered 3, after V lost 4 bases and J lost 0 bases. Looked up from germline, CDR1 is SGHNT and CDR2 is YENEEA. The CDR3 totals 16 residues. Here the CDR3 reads CASSSGLAGASYEQYF. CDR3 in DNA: TGTGCCAGCAGCTCCGGACTAGCGGGGGCCTCCTACGAGCAGTACTTC.

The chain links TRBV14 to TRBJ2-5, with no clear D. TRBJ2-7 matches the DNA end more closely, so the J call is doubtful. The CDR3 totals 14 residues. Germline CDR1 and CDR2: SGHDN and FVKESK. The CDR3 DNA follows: TGTGCCAGCAGCCAAGGGCTACGGGTCTACGAGCAGTACTTC. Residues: CASSQGLRVYEQYF.

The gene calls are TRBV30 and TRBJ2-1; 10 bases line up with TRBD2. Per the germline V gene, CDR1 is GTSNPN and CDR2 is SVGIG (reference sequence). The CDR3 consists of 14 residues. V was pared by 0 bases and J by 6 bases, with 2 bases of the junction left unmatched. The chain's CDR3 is CAWSVLAGINEQFF. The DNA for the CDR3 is TGTGCCTGGAGTGTACTAGCGGGAATCAATGAGCAGTTCTTC.

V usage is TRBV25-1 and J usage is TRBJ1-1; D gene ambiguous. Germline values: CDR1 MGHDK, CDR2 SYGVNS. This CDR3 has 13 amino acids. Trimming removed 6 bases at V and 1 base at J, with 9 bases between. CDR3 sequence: CASRRFGNTEAFF. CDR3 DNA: TGTGCCAGCAGGAGGTTTGGGAACACTGAAGCTTTCTTT.

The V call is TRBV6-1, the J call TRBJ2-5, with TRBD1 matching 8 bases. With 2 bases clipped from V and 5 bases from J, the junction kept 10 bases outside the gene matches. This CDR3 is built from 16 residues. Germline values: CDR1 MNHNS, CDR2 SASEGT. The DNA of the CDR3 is TGTGCCAGCAGTGAATTTTTGCAGGGGGCTAGGGAGACCCAGTACTTC. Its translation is CASSEFLQGARETQYF.

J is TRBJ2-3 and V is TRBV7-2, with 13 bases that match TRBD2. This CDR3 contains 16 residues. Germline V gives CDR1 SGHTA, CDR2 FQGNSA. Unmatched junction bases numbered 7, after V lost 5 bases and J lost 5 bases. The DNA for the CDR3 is TGTGCCAGCAGCGGAGGACTAGCGGGAGCGGGAGATACGCAGTATTTT. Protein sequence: CASSGGLAGAGDTQYF.

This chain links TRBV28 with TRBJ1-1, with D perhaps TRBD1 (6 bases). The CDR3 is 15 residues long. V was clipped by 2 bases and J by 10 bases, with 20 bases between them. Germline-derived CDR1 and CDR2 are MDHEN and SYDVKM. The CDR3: CASSLGGRGLVRAFF. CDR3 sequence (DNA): TGTGCCAGCAGTTTAGGAGGCAGGGGCCTGGTACGAGCTTTCTTT. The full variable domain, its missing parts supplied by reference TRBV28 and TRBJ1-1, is DVKVTQSSRYLVKRTGEKVFLECVQDMDHENMFWYRQDPGLGLRLIYFSYDVKMKEKGDIPEGYSVSREKKERFSLILESASTNQTSMYLCASSLGGRGLVRAFFGQGTRLTVV.

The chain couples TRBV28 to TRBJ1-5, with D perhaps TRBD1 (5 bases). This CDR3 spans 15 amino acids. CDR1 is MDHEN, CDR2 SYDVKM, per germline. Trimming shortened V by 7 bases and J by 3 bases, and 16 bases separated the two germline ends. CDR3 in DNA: TGTGCCAGCACTACCTCCCCGGGGGTCAATCAGCCCCAGCATTTT. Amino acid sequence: CASTTSPGVNQPQHF.

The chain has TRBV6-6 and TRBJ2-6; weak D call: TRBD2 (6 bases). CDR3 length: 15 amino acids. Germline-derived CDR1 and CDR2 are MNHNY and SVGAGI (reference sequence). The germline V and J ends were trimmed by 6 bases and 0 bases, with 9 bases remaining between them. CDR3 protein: CASSKDYSGANVLTF. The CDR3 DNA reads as TGTGCCAGCAGCAAGGACTACTCTGGGGCCAACGTCCTGACTTTC.

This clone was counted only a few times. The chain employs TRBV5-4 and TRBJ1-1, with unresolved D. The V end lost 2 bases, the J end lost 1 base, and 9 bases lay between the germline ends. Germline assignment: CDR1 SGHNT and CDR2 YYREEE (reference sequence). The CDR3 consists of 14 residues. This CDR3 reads CASSFRSRNTEAFF. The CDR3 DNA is TGTGCCAGCAGCTTTCGCTCGAGGAACACTGAAGCTTTCTTT.

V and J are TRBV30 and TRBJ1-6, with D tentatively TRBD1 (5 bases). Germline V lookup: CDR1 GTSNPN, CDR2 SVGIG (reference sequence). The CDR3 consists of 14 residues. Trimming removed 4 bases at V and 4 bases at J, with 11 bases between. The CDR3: CAWTGQIYNSPLHF. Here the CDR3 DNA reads TGTGCCTGGACCGGACAAATTTATAATTCACCCCTCCACTTT.

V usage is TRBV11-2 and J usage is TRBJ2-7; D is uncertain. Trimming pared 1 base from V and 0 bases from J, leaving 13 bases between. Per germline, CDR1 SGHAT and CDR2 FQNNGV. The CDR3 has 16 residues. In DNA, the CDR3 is TGTGCCAGCAGCTTAGTTGGCAGGATAAACTCCTACGAGCAGTACTTC. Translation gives CASSLVGRINSYEQYF. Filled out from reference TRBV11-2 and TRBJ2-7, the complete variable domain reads EAGVAQSPRYKIIEKRQSVAFWCNPISGHATLYWYQQILGQGPKLLIQFQNNGVVDDSQLPKDRFSAERLKGVDSTLKIQPAKLEDSAVYLCASSLVGRINSYEQYFGPGTRLTVT.

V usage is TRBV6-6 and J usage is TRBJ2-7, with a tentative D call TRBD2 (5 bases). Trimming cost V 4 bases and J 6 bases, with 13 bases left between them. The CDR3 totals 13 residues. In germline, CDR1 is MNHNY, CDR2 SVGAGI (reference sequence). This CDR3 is CASSSLAAPEQYF. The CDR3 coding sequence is TGTGCCAGCAGTTCTCTAGCAGCCCCCGAGCAGTACTTC.

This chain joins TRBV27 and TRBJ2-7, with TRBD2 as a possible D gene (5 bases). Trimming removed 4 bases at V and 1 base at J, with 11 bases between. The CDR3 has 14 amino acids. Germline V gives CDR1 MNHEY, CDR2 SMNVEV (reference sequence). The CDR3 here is CASSWTPSSYEQYF. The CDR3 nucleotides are TGTGCCAGCAGTTGGACTCCCTCATCCTACGAGCAGTACTTC.

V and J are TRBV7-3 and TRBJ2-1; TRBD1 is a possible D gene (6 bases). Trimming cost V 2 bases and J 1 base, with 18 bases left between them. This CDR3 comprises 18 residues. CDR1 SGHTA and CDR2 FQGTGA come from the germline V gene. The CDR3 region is CASSLGRSGHLSYNEQFF. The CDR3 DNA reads TGTGCCAGCAGCTTAGGACGGTCGGGACACTTATCCTACAATGAGCAGTTCTTC.

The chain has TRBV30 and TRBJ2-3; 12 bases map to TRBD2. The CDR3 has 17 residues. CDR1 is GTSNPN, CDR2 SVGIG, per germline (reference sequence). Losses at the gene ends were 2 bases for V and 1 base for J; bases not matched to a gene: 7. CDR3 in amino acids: CAWSPSGTSGRTDTQYF. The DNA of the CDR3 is TGTGCCTGGAGTCCCTCCGGGACTAGCGGGCGCACAGATACGCAGTATTTT.